A single sample gave rise to the 32 T cell receptor beta chains below, sequenced in a study of cytomegalovirus exposure and HLA in healthy donors. The PCR was carried out with 60 Vbeta primers and 13 Jbeta primers. Produced via immunoSEQ multiplex PCR; TCRdb's table is partial and in-frame only. The sample shows approximately 170,000 clones, about 77% of them seen only once. The sample comprised PBMCs. The source of these receptors is a man between 18 and 29 years old in good health and CMV-seropositive.

The CDR3 DNA is TGTGCCAGTAGATTTGACAGCGCTGCCTACGAGCAGTACTTC. Translating gives CASRFDSAAYEQYF. J is TRBJ2-7 and V is TRBV19, with a weak D call TRBD1 (5 bases). CDR3 length: 14 amino acids. With 6 bases removed from V and 2 bases from J, the gap between germline ends came to 14 bases. Germline CDR1 reads LNHDA; CDR2 reads SQIVND (reference sequence).

J is TRBJ2-1 and V is TRBV5-1; D not certain. The CDR3 loop spans 15 amino acids. Germline CDR1 and CDR2: SGHRS and YFSETQ. Between the trimmed V and J ends, which lost 7 bases and 3 bases, there was a span of 17 bases. Written as DNA, the CDR3 is TGCGCCAGCGCCCCCTCGCGCGGAAACTACAATGAGCAGTTCTTC. Encoded protein: CASAPSRGNYNEQFF.

This clone was seen more than once but under ten times. The rearrangement joins TRBV4-2 to TRBJ1-1; perhaps TRBD1 as D (6 bases). Trimming removed 0 bases at V and 0 bases at J, with 14 bases between. Germline V gene data show CDR1 as LGHNA and CDR2 as YNFKEQ. The CDR3 is 17 amino acids. In DNA, the CDR3 is TGTGCCAGCAGCCAAGATTTGGGGGCGAACATGAACACTGAAGCTTTCTTT. Protein product: CASSQDLGANMNTEAFF.

J is TRBJ1-4 and V is TRBV27, with TRBD1 matching over 7 bases. The trim removed 2 bases at V and 6 bases at J, leaving 6 bases unmatched. Per germline, CDR1 MNHEY and CDR2 SMNVEV (reference sequence). The CDR3 runs 15 residues. The CDR3 here is CASSLQGVRHEKLFF. The CDR3 DNA reads TGTGCCAGCAGTTTACAGGGGGTGAGACATGAAAAACTGTTTTTT.

The rearrangement joins TRBV28 to TRBJ1-1; TRBD1 agrees at 8 bases. Germline-derived CDR1 and CDR2 are MDHEN and SYDVKM. V shed 5 bases, J shed 2 bases, and the junction held 10 bases outside the gene matches. The CDR3 consists of 16 residues. The CDR3 here is CASSRQIGQGNTEAFF. The CDR3 DNA follows: TGTGCCAGCAGTCGACAAATAGGACAGGGTAACACTGAAGCTTTCTTT.

V and J are TRBV4-2 and TRBJ1-1; 8 bases map to TRBD1. The CDR3 loop spans 14 amino acids. J gave up 1 base and V 7 bases, and 5 bases lay outside the gene matches. CDR1 is LGHNA, CDR2 YNFKEQ, per germline. The CDR3 nucleotides read TGTGCCAGCAAGGACAGGGAATCGAACACTGAAGCTTTCTTT. Its protein is CASKDRESNTEAFF.

V and J are TRBV19 and TRBJ2-1, with a tentative D call TRBD1 (6 bases). V was clipped by 3 bases and J by 0 bases, with 12 bases between them. Germline-derived CDR1 and CDR2 are LNHDA and SQIVND (reference sequence). The CDR3 runs to 16 residues. The CDR3 DNA sequence: TGTGCCAGTAGTATTTTAGGGGGAAGCTCCTACAATGAGCAGTTCTTC. Protein: CASSILGGSSYNEQFF. Filled out from reference TRBV19 and TRBJ2-1, the complete variable domain reads DGGITQSPKYLFRKEGQNVTLSCEQNLNHDAMYWYRQDPGQGLRLIYYSQIVNDFQKGDIAEGYSVSREKKESFPLTVTSAQKNPTAFYLCASSILGGSSYNEQFFGPGTRLTVL.

This sequence joins TRBV19 and TRBJ2-2; TRBD1 matches at 8 bases. Germline V CDR1 and CDR2: LNHDA, SQIVND (reference sequence). Trimming at V came to 6 bases and at J to 3 bases, leaving 6 bases not matched to a gene. The CDR3 totals 15 residues. CDR3 sequence reads: CASRSRGRDTGELFF. The CDR3 nucleotides read TGTGCCAGTAGATCCAGGGGGCGCGACACCGGGGAGCTGTTTTTT. Combining the CDR3 with reference TRBV19 and TRBJ2-2 gives the whole variable domain DGGITQSPKYLFRKEGQNVTLSCEQNLNHDAMYWYRQDPGQGLRLIYYSQIVNDFQKGDIAEGYSVSREKKESFPLTVTSAQKNPTAFYLCASRSRGRDTGELFFGEGSRLTVL.

CDR3 protein: CASSWTGGVGEKLFF. The CDR3 DNA follows: TGTGCCAGCAGTTGGACAGGGGGAGTTGGTGAAAAACTGTTTTTT. The rearrangement joins TRBV6-5 to TRBJ1-4; 10 nucleotides line up with TRBD1. The junction had 6 bases not matched to a gene; V was cut back by 4 bases and J by 7 bases. The CDR3 contains 15 residues. The germline V gene encodes CDR1 MNHEY and CDR2 SVGAGI.

J is TRBJ2-7 and V is TRBV4-3, with 7 bases fitting TRBD1. Germline loops: CDR1 LGHNA, CDR2 YSLEER. The CDR3 sequence is 13 residues long. V dropped 1 base and J dropped 7; count of bases not matched to a gene: 4. The CDR3: CASSQGGGFEQYF. The DNA for the CDR3 is TGCGCCAGCAGCCAAGGAGGGGGCTTTGAGCAGTACTTC.

The chain links TRBV7-9 to TRBJ2-5, with 7 bases aligning to TRBD1. The J call may be wrong; the DNA end is better matched by TRBJ2-7. Germline V gives CDR1 SEHNR, CDR2 FQNEAQ (reference sequence). The CDR3 is made up of 13 amino acids. The CDR3 nucleotides are TGTGCCAGCAGCCCCTTACAGGGGAACGAGCAGTACTTC. Encoded protein: CASSPLQGNEQYF.

J is TRBJ2-7 and V is TRBV5-4; D is perhaps TRBD2 (7 bases). The ends were cut back, 2 bases at V and 6 bases at J, with 18 bases in the middle. Germline lookup yields CDR1 SGHNT and CDR2 YYREEE (reference sequence). The CDR3 is 15 residues long. CDR3 sequence reads: CASSLMGAGVSEQYF. DNA for the CDR3: TGTGCCAGCAGCTTAATGGGGGCGGGAGTTTCCGAGCAGTACTTC.

J is TRBJ1-2 and V is TRBV6-5; 8 nucleotides agree with TRBD1. With V trimmed by 10 bases and J by 7 bases, 14 bases remained unmatched. Germline assignment: CDR1 MNHEY and CDR2 SVGAGI. CDR3 length: 14 amino acids. CDR3 nucleotide sequence: TGTGCCACCGGTGGGGGGCAGGGGGCTGGTGGCTACACCTTC. Residues: CATGGGQGAGGYTF.

The V and J genes are TRBV6-5 and TRBJ2-5, with D possibly being TRBD1 (6 bases). The J call is uncertain, as TRBJ2-7 better fits the DNA end. The CDR3 runs 15 residues. Germline V lookup: CDR1 MNHEY, CDR2 SVGAGI. The CDR3 is CASSYEGGSSYEQYF. The CDR3 bases are TGTGCCAGCAGTTACGAAGGGGGAAGCTCCTACGAGCAGTACTTC.

CDR3 sequence: CAWSVRAGLAEQFF. CDR3 coding DNA: TGTGCCTGGAGTGTACGGGCGGGACTGGCTGAGCAGTTCTTC. The chain joins TRBV30 to TRBJ2-1, with D perhaps TRBD2 (6 bases). The CDR3 is made up of 14 amino acids. Germline CDR1 and CDR2: GTSNPN and SVGIG (reference sequence). V shed 0 bases and J shed 9 bases, with 15 bases lying between them.

The chain employs TRBV7-2 and TRBJ2-6; no clear D. The CDR3 is 14 residues long. In germline, CDR1 is SGHTA, CDR2 FQGNSA. Trimming left V 3 bases short and J 1 base short, with 4 bases between. The DNA for the CDR3 is TGTGCCAGCAGCTTCTCGTCTGGGGCCAACGTCCTGACTTTC. Amino acids: CASSFSSGANVLTF. Using reference TRBV7-2 and TRBJ2-6 for the parts outside the CDR3, the full variable domain is GAGVSQSPSNKVTEKGKDVELRCDPISGHTALYWYRQSLGQGLEFLIYFQGNSAPDKSGLPSDRFSAERTGGSVSTLTIQRTQQEDSAVYLCASSFSSGANVLTFGAGSRLTVL.

The gene calls are TRBV12-5 and TRBJ1-1, with TRBD1 matching 9 bases. The CDR3 extends over 15 amino acids. V shed 1 base and J 1 base; nucleotides not matched to a gene: 1. The germline CDR1 and CDR2 sequences are LGHNT and FRNRAP. Written as DNA, the CDR3 is TGTGCTAGTGGTTTGGGGACAGGGGCGAACACTGAAGCTTTCTTT. The encoded protein is CASGLGTGANTEAFF.

V usage is TRBV7-9 and J usage is TRBJ1-3; 9 bases map to TRBD1. CDR1 and CDR2 (germline): SEHNR, FQNEAQ (reference sequence). The CDR3 has 15 residues. The V gene end was trimmed by 5 bases and the J gene end by 4 bases; junction bases not matched to a gene: 6. The CDR3 region has the DNA TGTGCCAGCAGCCAGGACAGGGGTTCAGGAAACACCATATATTTT. This encodes CASSQDRGSGNTIYF.

The V and J genes are TRBV15 and TRBJ2-4, with 7 bases fitting TRBD2. In germline, CDR1 is LNHNV, CDR2 YYDKDF (reference sequence). With 9 bases clipped from V and 8 bases from J, the junction kept 7 bases outside the gene matches. This CDR3 is built from 12 residues. This chain's CDR3 is CATGGGSDIQYF. CDR3 nucleotides: TGTGCCACTGGCGGGGGAAGTGACATTCAGTACTTC. Looking up the rest from reference TRBV15 and TRBJ2-4 gives the full variable domain: DAMVIQNPRYQVTQFGKPVTLSCSQTLNHNVMYWYQQKSSQAPKLLFHYYDKDFNNEADTPDNFQSRRPNTSFCFLDIRSPGLGDTAMYLCATGGGSDIQYFGAGTRLSVL.

The chain joins TRBV6-4 to TRBJ2-1, with D uncertain. Germline lookup yields CDR1 MRHNA and CDR2 SNTAGT. There are 13 residues in the CDR3. The V and J ends lost 3 bases and 5 bases respectively, with 8 bases between them. The CDR3: CASSEYPDNEQFF. Here the CDR3 DNA reads TGTGCCAGCAGTGAGTACCCGGACAATGAGCAGTTCTTC.

V gene TRBV19 combines with J gene TRBJ1-5; D may be TRBD1 (5 bases). CDR1 is LNHDA and CDR2 is SQIVND in the germline V gene (reference sequence). The V and J ends lost 1 base and 0 bases respectively, with 10 bases between them. The CDR3 is 16 residues long. Here the CDR3 reads CASSIVDSYSNQPQHF. In nucleotides, the CDR3 is TGTGCCAGTAGTATAGTCGACAGCTATAGCAATCAGCCCCAGCATTTT. Looking up the rest from reference TRBV19 and TRBJ1-5 gives the full variable domain: DGGITQSPKYLFRKEGQNVTLSCEQNLNHDAMYWYRQDPGQGLRLIYYSQIVNDFQKGDIAEGYSVSREKKESFPLTVTSAQKNPTAFYLCASSIVDSYSNQPQHFGDGTRLSIL.

The J gene is TRBJ1-2, the V gene TRBV6-5; D might be TRBD1 (6 bases). In germline, CDR1 is MNHEY, CDR2 SVGAGI. V lost 6 bases and J lost 7, with 18 bases in between. This CDR3 region has 14 residues. The CDR3 bases are TGTGCCAGCAGCCCTTGGGGGGGGCATTTTGGCTACACCTTC. Amino acid sequence: CASSPWGGHFGYTF.

This chain joins TRBV5-6 and TRBJ1-5; TRBD1 is a possible D gene (6 bases). V was trimmed by 0 bases and J by 6 bases, leaving 10 bases between them. The CDR3 has 14 residues. The germline V gene encodes CDR1 SGHDT and CDR2 YYEEEE. The CDR3 nucleotides read TGTGCCAGCAGCTTGGGGCAGGGGATTCAGCCCCAGCATTTT. Amino acids: CASSLGQGIQPQHF.

This clone was seen once. This chain connects TRBV18 to TRBJ1-3, with D possibly being TRBD1 (5 bases). Germline V gene sequence: CDR1 KGHSH, CDR2 LQKENI. Trimming pared 6 bases from V and 0 bases from J, leaving 15 bases between. CDR3 length: 16 amino acids. CDR3 coding DNA: TGTGCCAGCTCGGGTCAGGGCACAGACTCTGGAAACACCATATATTTT. Amino acids: CASSGQGTDSGNTIYF. The whole variable domain, filled in from reference TRBV18 and TRBJ1-3, reads NAGVMQNPRHLVRRRGQEARLRCSPMKGHSHVYWYRQLPEEGLKFMVYLQKENIIDESGMPKERFSAEFPKEGPSILRIQQVVRGDSAAYFCASSGQGTDSGNTIYFGEGSWLTVV.

The chain joins TRBV11-3 to TRBJ2-5, with D tentatively TRBD1 (6 bases). V lost 2 bases, J lost 2 bases, and 12 bases lay in between. Looked up from germline, CDR1 is SGHNT and CDR2 is YENEEA. This CDR3 is built from 15 residues. The CDR3 DNA follows: TGTGCCAGCAGCTTACATAGGGGGTCGCAAGAGACCCAGTACTTC. Translating gives CASSLHRGSQETQYF.

This chain uses TRBV6-1 with TRBJ2-7, with D tentatively TRBD2 (6 bases). V was clipped by 2 bases and J by 2 bases, with 13 bases between them. This CDR3 is built from 15 residues. CDR1 MNHNS and CDR2 SASEGT come from the germline V gene. The CDR3 DNA sequence: TGTGCCAGCAGTGAACGGGGATGGGGGGCCTACGAGCAGTACTTC. This codes for CASSERGWGAYEQYF.

The chain uses TRBV28 and TRBJ1-5, with a tentative D call TRBD1 (5 bases). CDR3 size: 15 residues. The germline V and J ends were trimmed by 6 bases and 0 bases, with 12 bases remaining between them. CDR1 and CDR2 (germline): MDHEN, SYDVKM. CDR3 sequence reads: CASSRTSDSNQPQHF. The CDR3 region has the DNA TGTGCCAGCAGCCGGACATCCGATAGCAATCAGCCCCAGCATTTT.

The chain couples TRBV7-2 to TRBJ2-7; weak D call: TRBD1 (6 bases). The V end lost 3 bases, the J end lost 2 bases, and 14 bases lay between the germline ends. This CDR3 is 15 amino acids long. From germline, CDR1 is SGHTA and CDR2 FQGNSA. The DNA for the CDR3 is TGTGCCAGCAGCTTCCAACAGGGTCCCCCCTACGAGCAGTACTTC. It encodes CASSFQQGPPYEQYF.

The chain couples TRBV7-2 to TRBJ1-4; a possible D gene is TRBD1 (5 bases). Trimming removed 4 bases from V and 3 bases from J, with 12 bases in between. This CDR3 comprises 15 residues. Germline V gene sequence: CDR1 SGHTA, CDR2 FQGNSA. In DNA, the CDR3 is TGTGCCAGCAGCTCTCAGGGAAGGGCTAATGAAAAACTGTTTTTT. It is translated as CASSSQGRANEKLFF.

For this clone: A read error may account for a junction end that differs from germline. The chain has TRBV4-2 and TRBJ2-1; no definite D call. This CDR3 has 14 amino acids. Germline V CDR1 and CDR2: LGHNA, YNFKEQ. The DNA for the CDR3 is TGTGCCAGCAGTCAAGTTTCTGAGGCACCTGAGCAGTTCTTC. It is translated as CASSQVSEAPEQFF.

The chain couples TRBV29-1 to TRBJ2-1; TRBD1 aligns across 9 bases. The V gene's germline CDR1 is SQVTM and CDR2 ANQGSEA. J lost 8 bases, V lost 1 base, and 6 bases had no gene match. The CDR3 has 14 amino acids. The CDR3, as DNA: TGCAGCGTTGAAGGCCGGGACAGGGAGTATGAGCAGTTCTTC. Protein product: CSVEGRDREYEQFF.

The chain combines TRBV11-2 with TRBJ2-2; D not certain. The germline V gene encodes CDR1 SGHAT and CDR2 FQNNGV. Deletions cut 0 bases from V and 0 bases from J, with 11 bases between. The CDR3 has 17 residues. The CDR3 coding sequence is TGTGCCAGCAGCTTAGACCCCAGGAAACCGAACACCGGGGAGCTGTTTTTT. Its translation is CASSLDPRKPNTGELFF.